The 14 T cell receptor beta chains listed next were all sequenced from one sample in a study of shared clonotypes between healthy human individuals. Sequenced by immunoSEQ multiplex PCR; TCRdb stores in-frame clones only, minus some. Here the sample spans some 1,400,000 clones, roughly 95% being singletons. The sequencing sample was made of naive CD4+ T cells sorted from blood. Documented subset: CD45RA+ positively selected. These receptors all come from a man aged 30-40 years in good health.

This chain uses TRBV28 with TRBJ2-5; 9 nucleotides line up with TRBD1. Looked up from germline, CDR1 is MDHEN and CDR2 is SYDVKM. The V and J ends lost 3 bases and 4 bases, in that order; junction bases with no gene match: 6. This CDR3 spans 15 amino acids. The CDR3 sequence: CASSFWDRDRETQYF. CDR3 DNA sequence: TGTGCCAGCAGTTTTTGGGACAGGGACCGAGAGACCCAGTACTTC.

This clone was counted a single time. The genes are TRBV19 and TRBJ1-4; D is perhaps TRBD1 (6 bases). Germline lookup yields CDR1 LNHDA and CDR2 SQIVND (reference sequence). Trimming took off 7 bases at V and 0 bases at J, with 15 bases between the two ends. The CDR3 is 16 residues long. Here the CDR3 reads CASTWGLYATNEKLFF. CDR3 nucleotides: TGTGCCAGTACCTGGGGGCTCTACGCAACTAATGAAAAACTGTTTTTT.

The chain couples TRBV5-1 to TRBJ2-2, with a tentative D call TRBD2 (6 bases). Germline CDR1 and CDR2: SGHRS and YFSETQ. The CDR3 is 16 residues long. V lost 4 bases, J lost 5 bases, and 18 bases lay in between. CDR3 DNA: TGCGCCAGCAGCCCCCAACTGGCAGGGAGGACCGGGGAGCTGTTTTTT. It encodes CASSPQLAGRTGELFF.

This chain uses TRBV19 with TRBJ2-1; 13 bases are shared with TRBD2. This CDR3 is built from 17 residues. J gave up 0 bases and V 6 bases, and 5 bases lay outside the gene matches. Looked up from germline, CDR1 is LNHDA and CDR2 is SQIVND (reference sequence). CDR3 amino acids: CASRGTSGINSYNEQFF. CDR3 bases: TGTGCCAGTAGGGGGACTAGCGGGATTAACTCCTACAATGAGCAGTTCTTC. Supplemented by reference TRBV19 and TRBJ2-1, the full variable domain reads DGGITQSPKYLFRKEGQNVTLSCEQNLNHDAMYWYRQDPGQGLRLIYYSQIVNDFQKGDIAEGYSVSREKKESFPLTVTSAQKNPTAFYLCASRGTSGINSYNEQFFGPGTRLTVL.

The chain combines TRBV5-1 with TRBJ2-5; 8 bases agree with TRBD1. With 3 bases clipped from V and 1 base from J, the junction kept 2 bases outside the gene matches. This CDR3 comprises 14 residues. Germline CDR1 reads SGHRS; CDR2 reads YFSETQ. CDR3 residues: CASSSRGPQETQYF. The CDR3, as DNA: TGCGCCAGCAGCTCCAGGGGGCCCCAAGAGACCCAGTACTTC.

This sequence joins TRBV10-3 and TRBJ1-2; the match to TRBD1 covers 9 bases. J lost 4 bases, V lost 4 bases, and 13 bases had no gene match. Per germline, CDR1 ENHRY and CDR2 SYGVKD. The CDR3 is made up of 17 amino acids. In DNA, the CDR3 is TGTGCCATCAGTGGGGGAGTACCGGGACAGGGATCCTATGGCTACACCTTC. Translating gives CAISGGVPGQGSYGYTF.

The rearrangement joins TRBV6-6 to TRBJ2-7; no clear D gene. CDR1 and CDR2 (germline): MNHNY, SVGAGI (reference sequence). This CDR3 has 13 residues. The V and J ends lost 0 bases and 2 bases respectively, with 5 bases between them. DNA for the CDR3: TGTGCCAGCAGTTACTCGGGTCCCTACGAGCAGTACTTC. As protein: CASSYSGPYEQYF.

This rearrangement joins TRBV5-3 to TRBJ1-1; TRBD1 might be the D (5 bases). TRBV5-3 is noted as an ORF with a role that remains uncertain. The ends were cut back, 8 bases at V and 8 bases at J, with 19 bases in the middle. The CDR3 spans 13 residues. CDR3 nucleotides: TGTGCCAGGCGCTCCAGGGCCCGCAAAGAAGCTTTCTTT. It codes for CARRSRARKEAFF.

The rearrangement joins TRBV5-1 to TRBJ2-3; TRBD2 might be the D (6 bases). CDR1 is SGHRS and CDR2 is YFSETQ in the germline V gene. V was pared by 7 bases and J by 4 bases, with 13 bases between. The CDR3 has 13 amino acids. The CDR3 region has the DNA TGCGCCAGCTACATAACGGGGGCAGATACGCAGTATTTT. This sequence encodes CASYITGADTQYF. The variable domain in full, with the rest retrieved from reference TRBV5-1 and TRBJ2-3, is KAGVTQTPRYLIKTRGQQVTLSCSPISGHRSVSWYQQTPGQGLQFLFEYFSETQRNKGNFPGRFSGRQFSNSRSEMNVSTLELGDSALYLCASYITGADTQYFGPGTRLTVL.

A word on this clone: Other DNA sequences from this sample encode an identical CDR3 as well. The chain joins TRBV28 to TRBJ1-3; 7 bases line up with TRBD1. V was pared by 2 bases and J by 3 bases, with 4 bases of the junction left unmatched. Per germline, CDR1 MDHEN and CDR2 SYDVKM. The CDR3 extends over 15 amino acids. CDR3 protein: CASSLRGGSGNTIYF. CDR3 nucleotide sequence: TGTGCCAGCAGTTTAAGAGGGGGCAGTGGAAACACCATATATTTT. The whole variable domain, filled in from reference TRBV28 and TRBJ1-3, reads DVKVTQSSRYLVKRTGEKVFLECVQDMDHENMFWYRQDPGLGLRLIYFSYDVKMKEKGDIPEGYSVSREKKERFSLILESASTNQTSMYLCASSLRGGSGNTIYFGEGSWLTVV.

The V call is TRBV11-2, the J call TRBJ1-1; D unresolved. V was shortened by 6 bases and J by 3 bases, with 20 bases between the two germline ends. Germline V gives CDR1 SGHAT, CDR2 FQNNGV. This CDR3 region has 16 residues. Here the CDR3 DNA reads TGTGCCAGCAGACCGGTCGCTTCATCCTGGCACACTGAAGCTTTCTTT. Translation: CASRPVASSWHTEAFF. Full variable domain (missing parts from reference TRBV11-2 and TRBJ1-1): EAGVAQSPRYKIIEKRQSVAFWCNPISGHATLYWYQQILGQGPKLLIQFQNNGVVDDSQLPKDRFSAERLKGVDSTLKIQPAKLEDSAVYLCASRPVASSWHTEAFFGQGTRLTVV.

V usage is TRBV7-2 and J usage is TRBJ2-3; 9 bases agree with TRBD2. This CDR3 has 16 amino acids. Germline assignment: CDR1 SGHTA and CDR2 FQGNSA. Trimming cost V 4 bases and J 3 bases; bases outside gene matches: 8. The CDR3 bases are TGTGCCAGCAGCTCCTTTGTAGCGGGAGCTACAGATACGCAGTATTTT. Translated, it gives CASSSFVAGATDTQYF. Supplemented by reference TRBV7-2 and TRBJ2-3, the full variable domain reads GAGVSQSPSNKVTEKGKDVELRCDPISGHTALYWYRQSLGQGLEFLIYFQGNSAPDKSGLPSDRFSAERTGGSVSTLTIQRTQQEDSAVYLCASSSFVAGATDTQYFGPGTRLTVL.

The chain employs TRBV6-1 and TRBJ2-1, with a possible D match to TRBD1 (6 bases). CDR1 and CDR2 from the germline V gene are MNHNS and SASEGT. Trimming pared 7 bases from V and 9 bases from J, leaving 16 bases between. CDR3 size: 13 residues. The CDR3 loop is CASNLNREREQFF. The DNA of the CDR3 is TGTGCCAGCAACTTAAACAGGGAACGTGAGCAGTTCTTC.

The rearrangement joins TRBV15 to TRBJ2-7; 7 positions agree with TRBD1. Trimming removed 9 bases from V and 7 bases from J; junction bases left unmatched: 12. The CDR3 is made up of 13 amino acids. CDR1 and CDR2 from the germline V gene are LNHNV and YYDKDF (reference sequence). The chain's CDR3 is CATGGQPMREQYF. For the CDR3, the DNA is TGTGCCACTGGGGGACAGCCGATGAGGGAGCAGTACTTC.